The 25 T cell receptor beta chains reported below all come from one sample, sequenced in a study of blood T cell repertoires in COVID-19. The method was immunoSEQ multiplex PCR; TCRdb's version includes in-frame clones alone and lacks a portion of them. The sample includes roughly 91,000 clones, 84% of them seen just once. Specimen: peripheral blood. The receptors were sampled from a man between 65 and 85 years old with active or convalescent COVID-19.

This clone has just one count. This chain links TRBV2 with TRBJ1-1; D uncertain. This CDR3 contains 10 residues. V was shortened by 8 bases and J by 13 bases, with 14 bases between the two germline ends. Looked up from germline, CDR1 is SNHLY and CDR2 is FYNNEI. Written as DNA, the CDR3 is TGTGCCAGCGGGTTGGAGGGTCTTTTCTTT. It encodes CASGLEGLFF.

The CDR3 region is CASTLRDRNDYGYTF. Here the CDR3 DNA reads TGTGCCAGCACGCTCCGGGACAGGAATGACTATGGCTACACCTTC. The genes are TRBV2 and TRBJ1-2; the match to TRBD1 covers 8 bases. V dropped 7 bases and J dropped 3; count of bases not matched to a gene: 10. The CDR3 sequence is 15 residues long. Germline loops: CDR1 SNHLY, CDR2 FYNNEI.

V and J are TRBV16 and TRBJ1-6; TRBD1 matches at 9 bases. In germline, CDR1 is KGHSY, CDR2 FQNENV. CDR3 length equals 17 residues. V trimming: 4 bases; J trimming: 6 bases; junction bases outside the gene matches: 10. The CDR3 sequence: CASSRDPDRGRNSPLHF. CDR3 nucleotide sequence: TGTGCCAGCAGCCGCGACCCGGACAGGGGTCGTAATTCACCCCTCCACTTT.

The chain is built from TRBV21-1 and TRBJ1-1. TRBV21-1 constitutes a pseudogene. The CDR3 loop spans 17 amino acids. CDR3 residues: CASSKDRNKMGSTEAFF. CDR3 nucleotides: TGTGCCAGCAGCAAAGACCGGAACAAGATGGGGAGCACTGAAGCTTTCTTT.

The rearrangement joins TRBV13 to TRBJ2-7, with TRBD2 matching 7 bases. V lost 5 bases, J lost 0 bases, and 10 bases stayed unmatched. Germline-derived CDR1 and CDR2 are PRHDT and FYEKMQ (reference sequence). This CDR3 is built from 16 residues. The CDR3 DNA sequence: TGTGCCAGCAGCCCGGGACTACCGACGAGCTCCTACGAGCAGTACTTC. The encoded protein is CASSPGLPTSSYEQYF.

This chain uses TRBV6-1 with TRBJ2-3, with TRBD2 identical over 12 bases. The CDR3 is made up of 16 amino acids. Trimming at V came to 2 bases and at J to 4 bases, leaving 4 bases not matched to a gene. The germline V gene has CDR1 MNHNS and CDR2 SASEGT. CDR3 nucleotides: TGTGCCAGCAGTGAAATGGCTAGCGGGGGGGCAGATACGCAGTATTTT. Protein product: CASSEMASGGADTQYF.

The genes are TRBV30 and TRBJ2-7, with 9 bases aligning to TRBD1. In germline, CDR1 is GTSNPN, CDR2 SVGIG (reference sequence). CDR3 length: 13 amino acids. The V gene end was trimmed by 5 bases and the J gene end by 6 bases; junction bases not matched to a gene: 8. CDR3 nucleotide sequence: TGTGCCTGGGCCGGGACAGGGTTGGGCGAGCAGTACTTC. Its protein is CAWAGTGLGEQYF. Full variable domain (remainder filled in from reference TRBV30 and TRBJ2-7): SQTIHQWPATLVQPVGSPLSLECTVEGTSNPNLYWYRQAAGRGLQLLFYSVGIGQISSEVPQNLSASRPQDRQFILSSKKLLLSDSGFYLCAWAGTGLGEQYFGPGTRLTVT.

This chain links TRBV28 with TRBJ1-3; tentative D call: TRBD1 (6 bases). Germline lookup yields CDR1 MDHEN and CDR2 SYDVKM. V gave up 6 bases and J gave up 0 bases, with 15 bases separating them. This CDR3 region has 16 residues. CDR3 residues: CASRLRGPSSGNTIYF. CDR3 DNA sequence: TGTGCCAGCAGACTGCGGGGGCCGTCCTCTGGAAACACCATATATTTT.

This clone showed up just once. The V gene is TRBV5-1, the J gene TRBJ2-2, with D possibly TRBD2 on 6 matching bases. V shed 8 bases and J shed 0 bases, with 14 bases lying between them. The CDR3 length is 15 residues. Per the germline V gene, CDR1 is SGHRS and CDR2 is YFSETQ. The CDR3 bases are TGCGCCAGTACCACGGGGACTTCGAACACCGGGGAGCTGTTTTTT. As protein: CASTTGTSNTGELFF.

The chain carries TRBV28 and TRBJ1-1; D remains unclear. V was clipped by 1 base and J by 0 bases, with 6 bases between them. CDR1 MDHEN and CDR2 SYDVKM come from the germline V gene. This CDR3 contains 14 residues. The chain's CDR3 is CASSLLQLNTEAFF. DNA for the CDR3: TGTGCCAGCAGTTTATTACAGTTGAACACTGAAGCTTTCTTT.

The chain is built from TRBV19 and TRBJ1-5; D is undetermined. Germline V gives CDR1 LNHDA, CDR2 SQIVND (reference sequence). The germline V and J ends were trimmed by 1 base and 7 bases, with 8 bases remaining between them. The CDR3 runs to 13 residues. The CDR3 protein is CASSIGGGQPQHF. The CDR3 coding sequence is TGTGCCAGTAGTATAGGAGGTGGGCAGCCCCAGCATTTT.

The chain employs TRBV3-1 (or the pseudogene TRBV3-2) and TRBJ2-5; 8 bases map to TRBD2. V dropped 3 bases and J dropped 2; count of bases not matched to a gene: 8. Germline assignment: CDR1 LGHDT and CDR2 YNNKEL (reference sequence). The CDR3 extends over 16 amino acids. The CDR3 DNA sequence: TGTGCCAGCAGCCAGGTCCCAGCGGGGGCTCAAGAGACCCAGTACTTC. Translation gives CASSQVPAGAQETQYF.

This chain uses TRBV19 with TRBJ1-1; no clear D. Trimming shortened V by 6 bases and J by 2 bases, and 10 bases separated the two germline ends. CDR1 is LNHDA and CDR2 is SQIVND in the germline V gene (reference sequence). CDR3 length: 13 residues. CDR3 bases: TGTGCCAGTAGCCTACAGATTAACACTGAAGCTTTCTTT. Encoded protein: CASSLQINTEAFF.

A remark on this clone: Relative to the germline gene, one junction end is altered; a read error may explain this. The CDR3 region is CASTLVSGGEQFF. CDR3 DNA: TGTGCCAGCACCTTAGTTAGCGGGGGGGAGCAGTTCTTC. V is TRBV7-2 and J is TRBJ2-1, with 10 bases identical to TRBD2. CDR1 and CDR2 (germline): SGHTA, FQGNSA. The length of the CDR3 is 13 residues.

The chain joins TRBV3-1 (or the pseudogene TRBV3-2) to TRBJ2-5, with TRBD2 matching over 13 bases. The length of the CDR3 is 16 residues. V trimming: 3 bases; J trimming: 4 bases; junction bases outside the gene matches: 5. Germline CDR1 LGHDT, CDR2 YNNKEL (reference sequence). This CDR3 reads CASSHRTSGGAETQYF. The CDR3 DNA sequence: TGTGCCAGCAGCCATCGGACTAGCGGGGGTGCAGAGACCCAGTACTTC.

This clone came up a few times. This chain links TRBV6-6 with TRBJ1-4; 9 bases match TRBD1. After removal of 5 bases from V and 8 bases from J, the junction contained 9 bases not matched to a gene. Germline CDR1 is MNHNY and CDR2 is SVGAGI (reference sequence). CDR3 length equals 15 residues. CDR3 in DNA: TGTGCCAGCAGTAACCGGGACAGGGTAGGCGAAAAACTGTTTTTT. Residues: CASSNRDRVGEKLFF.

The rearrangement uses TRBV6-6 and TRBJ1-2; D gene ambiguous. The V and J ends lost 2 bases and 3 bases respectively, with 7 bases between them. From germline, CDR1 is MNHNY and CDR2 SVGAGI (reference sequence). The CDR3 totals 13 residues. CDR3 nucleotide sequence: TGTGCCAGCAGTTACCTCGGGGACTATGGCTACACCTTC. It codes for CASSYLGDYGYTF.

In its sample, this clone was seen once. This sequence joins TRBV6-6 and TRBJ2-7; TRBD1 matches at 9 bases. CDR1 is MNHNY, CDR2 SVGAGI, per germline (reference sequence). V lost 2 bases to trimming and J lost 2 bases; unmatched junction nucleotides: 4. There are 15 residues in the CDR3. CDR3 DNA sequence: TGTGCCAGCAGTTACGCCGGGACAGGGCCCTACGAGCAGTACTTC. The encoded protein is CASSYAGTGPYEQYF.

The chain employs TRBV5-8 and TRBJ1-1, with D tentatively TRBD1 (6 bases). The length of the CDR3 is 16 residues. CDR1 and CDR2 from the germline V gene are SGHTS and YDEGEE. Trimming cost V 0 bases and J 6 bases, with 18 bases left between them. In DNA form, the CDR3 reads TGTGCCAGCAGCTTGGTAGGGGGAAGGAGCTTCGCTGAAGCTTTCTTT. Protein: CASSLVGGRSFAEAFF.

This rearrangement joins TRBV2 to TRBJ2-3; 11 nucleotides align to TRBD2. J lost 6 bases, V lost 5 bases, and 4 bases had no gene match. Germline values: CDR1 SNHLY, CDR2 FYNNEI. This CDR3 has 14 amino acids. The CDR3, as DNA: TGTGCCAGCAGTCTAGCGGGGGGTTGGGATACGCAGTATTTT. This sequence encodes CASSLAGGWDTQYF.

The chain employs TRBV5-6 and TRBJ2-5, with TRBD2 identical over 7 bases. From germline, CDR1 is SGHDT and CDR2 YYEEEE. Trimming removed 4 bases from V and 3 bases from J; junction bases left unmatched: 6. The CDR3 totals 14 residues. Here the CDR3 reads CASSLLSGEETQYF. The CDR3 nucleotides are TGTGCCAGCAGCCTGTTAAGCGGGGAAGAGACCCAGTACTTC.

The genes are TRBV14 and TRBJ2-5; 8 bases fit TRBD2. The CDR3 runs to 16 residues. With 4 bases clipped from V and 7 bases from J, the junction kept 14 bases outside the gene matches. The V gene's germline CDR1 is SGHDN and CDR2 FVKESK. The CDR3 spells CASSPLATSAAGTQYF. Here the CDR3 DNA reads TGTGCCAGCAGCCCATTAGCGACTAGCGCGGCCGGGACCCAGTACTTC.

The chain couples TRBV7-9 to TRBJ1-5, with 7 positions matching TRBD1. Germline trimming cut 4 bases from V and 2 bases from J; bases unmatched to any gene: 8. The CDR3 runs to 16 residues. Germline values: CDR1 SEHNR, CDR2 FQNEAQ (reference sequence). CDR3 sequence: CASSSTGLLGNQPQHF. The DNA of the CDR3 is TGTGCCAGCAGCTCGACAGGGCTTTTGGGCAATCAGCCCCAGCATTTT.

The V gene is TRBV29-1, the J gene TRBJ2-1; 11 bases line up with TRBD2. The CDR3 contains 17 residues. V gave up 1 base and J gave up 0 bases; unmatched junction bases: 5. Germline V gene data show CDR1 as SQVTM and CDR2 as ANQGSEA. The CDR3 DNA follows: TGCAGCGTTGAAGCGGTACTAGCGGGGGTCTCCTACAATGAGCAGTTCTTC. It encodes CSVEAVLAGVSYNEQFF.

The rearrangement uses TRBV4-1 and TRBJ2-5; 13 bases match TRBD2. Germline values: CDR1 MGHRA, CDR2 YSYEKL. The CDR3 has 16 residues. The V segment lost 0 bases and the J segment 3 bases; nucleotides outside the gene matches: 1. This CDR3 is CASSQEGLAGEETQYF. In DNA, the CDR3 is TGCGCCAGCAGCCAAGAAGGACTAGCGGGGGAAGAGACCCAGTACTTC.